This T cell receptor beta chain appears in the sequencing data of a study of blood T cell repertoires in COVID-19. Study-level information: Donors in the United States, Italy and Spain gave samples during acute or convalescent COVID-19.

With 0 bases removed from V and 10 bases from J, the gap between germline ends came to 13 bases. This CDR3 comprises 15 residues. The germline V gene encodes CDR1 LGHNT and CDR2 FRNRAP. The table came from immunoSEQ multiplex PCR; TCRdb's copy has only in-frame clones and leaves some out. The sample yields around 320,000 clones, roughly 85% seen once. The clonotype was recovered from a human donor in a cohort sampled during active COVID-19. The chain carries TRBV12-5 and TRBJ1-6; D possibly corresponds to TRBD1 (5 bases). The sequenced sample was peripheral blood. The chain's CDR3 is CASGLVGGGTSPLHF. The CDR3 DNA reads as TGTGCTAGTGGTTTGGTCGGCGGGGGGACGTCACCCCTCCACTTT.